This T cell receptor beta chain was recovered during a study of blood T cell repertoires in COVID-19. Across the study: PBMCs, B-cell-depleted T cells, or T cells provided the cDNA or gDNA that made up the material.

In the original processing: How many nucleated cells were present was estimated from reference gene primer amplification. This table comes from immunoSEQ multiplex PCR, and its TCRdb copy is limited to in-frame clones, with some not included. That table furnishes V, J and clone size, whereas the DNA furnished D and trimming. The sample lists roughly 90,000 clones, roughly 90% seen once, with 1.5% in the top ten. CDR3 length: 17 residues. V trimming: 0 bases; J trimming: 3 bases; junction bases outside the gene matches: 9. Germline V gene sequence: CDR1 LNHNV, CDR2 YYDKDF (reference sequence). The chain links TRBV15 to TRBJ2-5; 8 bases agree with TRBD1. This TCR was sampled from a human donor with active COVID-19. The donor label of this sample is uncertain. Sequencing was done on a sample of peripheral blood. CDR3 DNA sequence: TGTGCCACCAGCAGAGATGGGGCAGGGGGCGCGGAAGAGACCCAGTACTTC. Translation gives CATSRDGAGGAEETQYF.